The sequence of this T cell receptor beta chain was determined in a study of blood T cell repertoires in COVID-19. Study background: Samples taken during acute and convalescent COVID-19 were collected in the United States, Italy and Spain. Sources were T cells, B-cell-depleted T cells, or PBMCs; the material itself was cDNA or gDNA.

Per the authors' pipeline: For nucleated cells, counts were estimated from reference gene primer amplification. The table came from immunoSEQ multiplex PCR; TCRdb's copy has only in-frame clones and leaves some out. The V and J calls and clone size are taken from that table; D and trimming were inferred from the DNA. The data contain under 350,000 clones, around 85% of them singletons. This receptor was obtained from a human donor in a cohort sampled during active COVID-19. Specimen: peripheral blood.

CDR3 sequence reads: CAWSHNYGYTF. The CDR3 DNA reads as TGTGCCTGGAGTCATAACTATGGCTACACCTTC. The gene calls are TRBV30 and TRBJ1-2; D is ambiguous. From germline, CDR1 is GTSNPN and CDR2 SVGIG (reference sequence). V was trimmed by 2 bases and J by 1 base, leaving 2 bases between them. This CDR3 has 11 amino acids.